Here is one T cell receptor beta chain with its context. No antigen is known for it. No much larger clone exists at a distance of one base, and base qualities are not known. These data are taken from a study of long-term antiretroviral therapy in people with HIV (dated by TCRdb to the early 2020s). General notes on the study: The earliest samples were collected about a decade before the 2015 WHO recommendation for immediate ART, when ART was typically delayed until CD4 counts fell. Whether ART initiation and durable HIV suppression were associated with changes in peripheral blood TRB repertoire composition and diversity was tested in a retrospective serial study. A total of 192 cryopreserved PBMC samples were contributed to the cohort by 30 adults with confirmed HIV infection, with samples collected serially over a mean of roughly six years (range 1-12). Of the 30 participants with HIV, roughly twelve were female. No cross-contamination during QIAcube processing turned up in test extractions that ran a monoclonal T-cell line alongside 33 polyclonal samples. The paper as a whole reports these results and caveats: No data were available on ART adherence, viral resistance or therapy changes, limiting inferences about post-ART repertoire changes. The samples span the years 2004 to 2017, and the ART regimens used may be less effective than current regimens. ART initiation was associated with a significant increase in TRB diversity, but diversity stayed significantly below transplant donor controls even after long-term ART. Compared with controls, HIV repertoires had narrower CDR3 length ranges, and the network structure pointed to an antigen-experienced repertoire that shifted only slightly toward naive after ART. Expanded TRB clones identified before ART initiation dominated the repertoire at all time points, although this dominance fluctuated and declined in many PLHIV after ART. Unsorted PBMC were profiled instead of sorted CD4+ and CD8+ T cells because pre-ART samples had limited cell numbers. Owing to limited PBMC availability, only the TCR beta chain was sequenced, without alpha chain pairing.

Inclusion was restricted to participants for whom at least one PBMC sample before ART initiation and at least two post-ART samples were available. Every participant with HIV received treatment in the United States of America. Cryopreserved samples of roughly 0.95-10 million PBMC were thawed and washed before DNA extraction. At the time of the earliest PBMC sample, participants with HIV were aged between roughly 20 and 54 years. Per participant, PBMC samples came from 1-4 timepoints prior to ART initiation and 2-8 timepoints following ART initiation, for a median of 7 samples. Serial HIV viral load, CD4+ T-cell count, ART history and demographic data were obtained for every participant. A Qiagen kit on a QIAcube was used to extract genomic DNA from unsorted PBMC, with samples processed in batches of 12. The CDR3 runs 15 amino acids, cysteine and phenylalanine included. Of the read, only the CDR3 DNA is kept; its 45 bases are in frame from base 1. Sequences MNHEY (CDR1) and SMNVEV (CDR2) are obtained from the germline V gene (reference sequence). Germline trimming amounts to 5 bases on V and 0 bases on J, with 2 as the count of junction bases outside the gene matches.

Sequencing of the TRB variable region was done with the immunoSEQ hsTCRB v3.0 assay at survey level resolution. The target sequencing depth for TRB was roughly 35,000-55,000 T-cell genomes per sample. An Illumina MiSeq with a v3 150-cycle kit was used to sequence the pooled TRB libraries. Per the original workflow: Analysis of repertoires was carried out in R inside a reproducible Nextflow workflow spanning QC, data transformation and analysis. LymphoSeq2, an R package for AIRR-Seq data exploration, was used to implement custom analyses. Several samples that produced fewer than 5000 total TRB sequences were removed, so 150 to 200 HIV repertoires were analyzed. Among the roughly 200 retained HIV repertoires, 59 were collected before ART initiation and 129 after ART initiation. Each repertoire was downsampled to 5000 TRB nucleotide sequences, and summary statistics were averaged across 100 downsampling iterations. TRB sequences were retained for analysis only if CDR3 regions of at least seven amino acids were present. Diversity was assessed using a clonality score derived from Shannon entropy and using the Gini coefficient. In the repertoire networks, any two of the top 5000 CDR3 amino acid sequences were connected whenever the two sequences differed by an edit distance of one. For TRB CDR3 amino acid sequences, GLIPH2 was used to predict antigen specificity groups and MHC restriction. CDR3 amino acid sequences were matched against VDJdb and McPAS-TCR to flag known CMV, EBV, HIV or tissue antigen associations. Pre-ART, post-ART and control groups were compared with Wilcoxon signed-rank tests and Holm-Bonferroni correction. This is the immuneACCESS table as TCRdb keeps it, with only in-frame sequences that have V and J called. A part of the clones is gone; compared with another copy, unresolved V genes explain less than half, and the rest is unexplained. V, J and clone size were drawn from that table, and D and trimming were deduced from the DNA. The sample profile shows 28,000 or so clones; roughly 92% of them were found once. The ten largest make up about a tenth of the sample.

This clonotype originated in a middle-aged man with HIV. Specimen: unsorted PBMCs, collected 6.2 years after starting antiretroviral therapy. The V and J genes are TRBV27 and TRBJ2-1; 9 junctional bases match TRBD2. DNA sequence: TGTGCCAGCAGTATTAGCGGGAGCTCCTACAATGAGCAGTTCTTC. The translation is CASSISGSSYNEQFF.